Here is one T cell receptor beta chain with its context. This clone appeared a few times. Its antigen is still unknown. Per-nucleotide qualities are absent, and no much larger clonotype sits a single base away. The entry originates in a study of cytomegalovirus exposure and HLA in healthy donors listed by TCRdb under 2017. Notes on the research overall: According to an earlier analysis of 550 to 700 of the donors, 150 million to 200 million T cells yielded approximately 120 million unique TCR beta sequences and more than 250 Gb of sequence data. The study combined high-throughput TCR immunosequencing, statistical association of individual TCRs with disease status, and machine learning to predict cytomegalovirus infection status. Typing coverage differed by locus: A, B, C, DRB1 and DQB1 were typed in about 629-640 donors, DQA1 in 500 to 550, DPA1 in 606, and DPB1 in approximately 450. The study aimed to test whether signatures of past pathogen exposure could be identified by cataloging public T cell receptors. About five DR-DQ haplotypes were treated as single units for association and clustering because of strong linkage in the cohort. A later genetic analysis took genome-wide SNP genotypes for 398 of the 666 donors and used that subset as a discovery cohort. In an earlier analysis of roughly 580 of the donors, high-throughput TCR beta sequencing was used to judge whether each TCR beta V gene segment behaved as functional or pseudogenic. In the later analysis, no new phenotypic data were used to find candidate immune exposures; instead, reliance was placed on TCR beta sequences and their occurrence across donors. A later analysis re-examined previously published TCR beta repertoires from 610 or so donors and added high-resolution HLA genotyping to investigate patterns of TCR occurrence. The genetic ancestry cluster associated with self-reported Caucasian donors included 70% to 85% of the roughly 400 genotyped donors. Among roughly 370 genotyped donors of the cohort, an average of approximately 240,000 unique TCR beta nucleotide sequences were sequenced per donor, roughly a sixth of them non-productive. Besides the first cohort of about 730 subjects, a separate validation cohort made up of 120 different subjects was used. Approximately 300 gigabases of sequencing data and roughly 90 million unique TCR sequences were included in an early release covering several hundred HLA-typed donors. The study used immunosequencing to profile the T cell repertoires of 600 to 850 subjects and linked those repertoires to cytomegalovirus serostatus. Every discovery cohort repertoire had been produced on one sequencing platform. Donor age, sex, ethnicity and CMV serostatus were compiled together with the repertoire data. Class I and class II HLA loci were covered by the typing at four-digit resolution.

Broad study findings and their caveats: The classifier was reported to diagnose cytomegalovirus status with high specificity and sensitivity in both the original cohort and the validation cohort. A further reported finding was that TCR beta sequences accurately predicted the HLA-A and HLA-B alleles for most subjects in the first cohort. Because some donors lacked HLA typing at each locus, the association tests relied only on the typed subset. The authors suggested that the approach could potentially be extended to other disease states and immunological phenotypes. The presence/absence analyses assumed that sequencing depth was roughly uniform across donors, and that assumption may not be true. Several of the top co-occurrence clusters appeared to be linked to parvovirus B19, influenza, CMV and Epstein-Barr virus, according to a later analysis. According to a later analysis, TCR association rates differed among HLA loci, with DRB1 alleles showing the most associated TCRs and HLA-C alleles showing the fewest. Compared with equally common non-associated chains, HLA-associated TCR beta chains in a later analysis were more clonally expanded and had lower generation probabilities. An association between a missense DCLRE1C variant and V-gene and J-gene trimming of TCR beta chains was found in a later genetic analysis and replicated in an independent cohort. In a later analysis, most CMV-associated TCR beta chains were found to appear HLA-restricted, with HLA associations seemingly driven largely by CMV exposure. CMV serostatus was the only immune exposure information available for the cohort. An earlier analysis of roughly 570 of the donors showed that most TCR beta V segments appeared in productive rearrangements either about 87% or about 30% of the time, which broadly matched IMGT annotations. A later genetic analysis reported fewer N-insertions in productive TCRs among donors in an Asian-associated ancestry cluster than the approximately 700-donor mean. A later analysis associated 15,000 to 20,000 TCR beta sequences with specific HLA alleles at a false discovery rate of 0.05. Only TCR beta chains were sequenced in this cohort, and the absence of alpha or paired-chain data limited detectable features. Fewer than 20 rarely observed V segments, including chromosome 9 orphons, were excluded from the earlier analysis of some 590 of the donors because counts were too low. Correlated functional status among segregating V segments might be attributable to linkage disequilibrium, but an unknown experimental factor could not be ruled out. In vitro tests confirmed that three of the cytomegalovirus-associated TCR beta chains recognize cytomegalovirus antigens. The sequencing pipeline was judged likely to have produced a cluster of highly shared sequence variants as a technical artifact. In the study, 150 to 200 TCR beta chains were listed as associated with cytomegalovirus. Across donors, most TCR sequences were observed very rarely, whereas some public TCRs were present in many individuals. Assigning TCR associations to individual alleles was difficult when HLA alleles, especially DR and DQ, strongly co-occurred.

Library method: the immunoSEQ multiplex PCR assay. For the multiplex PCR, a mixture combining 60 forward primers for TCR Vbeta segments and 13 reverse primers for TCR Jbeta segments was used. A multiplex PCR assay on genomic DNA amplified the CDR3 region of rearranged TCR beta genes. Amplified TCR beta libraries were sequenced as 87-base-pair reads on the Illumina HiSeq System. As for the authors' bioinformatics: A later analysis tallied tens of millions of unique TCR beta chains across the 700 or so repertoires, and about 12 million of those chains were shared by two or more donors. To remove PCR and sequencing errors, raw reads were error-corrected and collapsed into unique sequences using a nearest-neighbor algorithm that merged closely related sequences. Alignment of CDR3 sequences to IMGT reference sequences was used to assign V, D and J gene segments. For a sequence to be retained, at least a six-nucleotide match to both a V gene segment and a J gene segment was required. A rearrangement counted as productive if the CDR3 had no stop codons and remained in frame with V and J, and every other rearrangement counted as non-productive. Following IMGT convention, CDR3 was defined as the stretch from the second conserved V-encoded cysteine up to the conserved J-encoded phenylalanine. The earlier analysis of 550 to 650 of the donors excluded any sequence lacking an unambiguous match to a single V gene segment. In an earlier analysis of approximately 590 of the donors, V segments were called functional above 56.7% productive rearrangements and were called segregating when the between-donor standard deviation exceeded 5%. To diagnose cytomegalovirus status from the catalog of TCR beta chain sequences, a statistical classification framework was built. A later analysis assigned V and J genes by comparing TCR nucleotide sequences with IMGT/GENE-DB human TR gene sequences. The TCRdist pipeline was used in a later analysis to assign CDR3 sequences and most-parsimonious VDJ recombination scenarios. In a later analysis, each TCR beta chain was defined by its CDR3 amino acid sequence together with its V-gene family, and reads without a unique V-gene family were excluded. In a later analysis, around 600 highly shared, low-generation-probability nucleotide sequences were removed to address suspected cross-contamination and a sequencing artifact. In a later analysis, a clonal expansion index for each public chain was calculated from normalized within-repertoire ranks of inferred template counts. Generation probabilities in a later analysis came from a VDJ recombination model fitted to out-of-frame rearrangements, and those results were checked against IGoR. In a later analysis, hypergeometric tests were used to score TCR-TCR, TCR-HLA and TCR-CMV co-occurrence, with a repertoire-size bias correction applied to TCR pairs. A later analysis estimated false discovery rates by permuting HLA or CMV assignments 20 times. In a later analysis, co-occurring TCRs were grouped using DBSCAN, with TCRdist sequence similarity added in when clustering inside HLA-allele-positive subsets. For co-occurrence clustering, repertoires with fewer than 30,000 or more than 120,000 public chains were excluded, along with five or six repertoires with anomalous nucleotide sharing. TCRdb carries this immuneACCESS record with in-frame sequences only. Its versions omit some clonotypes, under half of them owing to an unresolved V gene in the studies checked, with the rest unexplained. From that table come the V and J calls and clone size; the DNA was used to work out D and trimming. The sample table contains roughly 200,000 clones; only one count was recorded for around 73% of them. The ten top clones hold about 2.7% of the sample.

The cohort consisted of approximately 670 healthy bone marrow donors. All cohort members were sampled while nominally healthy, although unrecorded immune exposures were likely present. The donor tested CMV seronegative and was one of the 352 seronegative cohort members. A peripheral blood sample was provided by each donor, and peripheral blood mononuclear cells were used for TCR beta sequencing. The Qiagen DNeasy Blood Extraction Kit was used to extract genomic DNA from the blood cell samples. This clonotype was sampled from a young woman in good health and CMV-seronegative. The sequencing sample was made of PBMCs.

The DNA sequence reads TGTGCCAGTAGTACCGGACAGGGGAACACTGAAGCTTTCTTT. This is translated as CASSTGQGNTEAFF. The chain joins TRBV19 to TRBJ1-1, with 8 middle bases fitting TRBD1. Trimming removed 4 bases from V and 1 base from J; the gene matches leave 2 bases unexplained. From the cysteine up to the phenylalanine, the CDR3 has a length of 14 residues. Just CDR3 DNA is preserved here, 42 bases in frame from base 1. Via the germline V gene (reference sequence), CDR1 is LNHDA and CDR2 SQIVND. Extended through the reference TRBV19 and TRBJ1-1 proteins, this CDR3 yields the full variable domain: DGGITQSPKYLFRKEGQNVTLSCEQNLNHDAMYWYRQDPGQGLRLIYYSQIVNDFQKGDIAEGYSVSREKKESFPLTVTSAQKNPTAFYLCASSTGQGNTEAFFGQGTRLTVV.